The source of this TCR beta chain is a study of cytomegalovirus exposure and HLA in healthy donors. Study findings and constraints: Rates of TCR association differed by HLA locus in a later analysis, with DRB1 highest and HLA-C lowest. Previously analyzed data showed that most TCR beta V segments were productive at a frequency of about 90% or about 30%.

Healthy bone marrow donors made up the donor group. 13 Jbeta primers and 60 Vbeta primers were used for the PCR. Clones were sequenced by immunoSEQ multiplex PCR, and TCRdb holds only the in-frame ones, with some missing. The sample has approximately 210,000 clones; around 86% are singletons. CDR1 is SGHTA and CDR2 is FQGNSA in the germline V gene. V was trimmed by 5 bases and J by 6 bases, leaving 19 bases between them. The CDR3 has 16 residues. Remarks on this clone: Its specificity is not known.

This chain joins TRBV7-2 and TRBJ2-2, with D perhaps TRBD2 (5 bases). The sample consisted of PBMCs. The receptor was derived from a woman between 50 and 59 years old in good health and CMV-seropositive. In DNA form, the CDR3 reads TGTGCCAGCAGCCCCGGACTCCTAAATTACTCCGGGGAGCTGTTTTTT. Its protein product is CASSPGLLNYSGELFF.